This T cell receptor (beta chain) came from a study of cytomegalovirus exposure and HLA in healthy donors. Study-level information: Of all 400 or so donors who were genotyped, 75% to 90% belonged to the Caucasian-associated ancestry cluster.

PCR primers comprised 60 Vbeta and 13 Jbeta primers. Using immunoSEQ multiplex PCR, the repertoire was profiled, and TCRdb retains in-frame clones only, with some absent. This sample's table reports 150,000 or so clones. The sample taken for sequencing was PBMCs. This TCR was recovered from a woman between 50 and 59 years old in good health and CMV-seronegative.

The CDR3 sequence is CSAETDTQYF. CDR3 nucleotides: TGCAGTGCTGAGACAGATACGCAGTATTTT. This sequence joins TRBV20-1 and TRBJ2-3; unclear D gene. V was shortened by 5 bases and J by 3 bases, with 3 bases between the two germline ends. The germline V gene encodes CDR1 DFQATT and CDR2 SNEGSKA (reference sequence). The CDR3 consists of 10 residues.